This TCR beta chain is from a study of graft-versus-host responses after intestinal transplantation. Sequenced by immunoSEQ multiplex PCR; TCRdb stores in-frame clones only, minus some. The table shows approximately 100,000 clones, with 93% occurring only once. Note on this clone: What it binds is unknown.

From germline, CDR1 is SGDLS and CDR2 YYNGEE. Trimming left V 0 bases short and J 0 bases short, with 7 bases between. The CDR3 covers 15 residues. The material was unstimulated CD8+ T cells sorted from spleen or lymph node cells, obtained before intestinal transplant. The chain combines TRBV9 with TRBJ1-5; a possible D gene is TRBD1 (5 bases). This TCR was recovered from a human donor who received an intestinal transplant. CDR3: CASSVDGGSNQPQHF. As DNA, the CDR3 is TGTGCCAGCAGCGTAGATGGGGGTAGCAATCAGCCCCAGCATTTT.